Below are 6 T cell receptor beta chains sequenced from a single sample in a study of blood T cell repertoires in COVID-19. TCRdb's copy holds only in-frame clones and misses some; the assay was immunoSEQ multiplex PCR. Of 200,000 to 300,000 clones listed, 92% are singletons. The specimen was peripheral blood. All receptors come from a man aged 30-40 years with COVID-19, enrolled during active disease.

This clone was seen a single time. This rearrangement joins TRBV3-1 (or the pseudogene TRBV3-2) to TRBJ2-3; D is unclear. CDR1 is LGHDT, CDR2 YNNKEL, per germline (reference sequence). The length of the CDR3 is 14 residues. Deletions cut 1 base from V and 0 bases from J, with 5 bases between. The CDR3 nucleotides are TGTGCCAGCAGCCAAGTACTCAGCACAGATACGCAGTATTTT. This translates into CASSQVLSTDTQYF.

The J gene is TRBJ1-4, the V gene TRBV4-1; 9 bases line up with TRBD1. The J segment lost 13 bases and the V segment lost 1 base, leaving 13 bases of the junction unmatched. The CDR3 runs 16 residues. Germline assignment: CDR1 MGHRA and CDR2 YSYEKL. The CDR3 DNA sequence: TGCGCCAGCAGCCAAGGACAGGGGGGACTCTTTCATGGACTGTTTTTT. It encodes CASSQGQGGLFHGLFF.

The chain links TRBV27 to TRBJ2-7; TRBD2 matches 9 bases. The CDR3 contains 18 residues. Germline loops: CDR1 MNHEY, CDR2 SMNVEV (reference sequence). Losses at the gene ends were 3 bases for V and 2 bases for J; bases not matched to a gene: 14. CDR3 amino acids: CASSLRPGASGAPYEQYF. The CDR3 bases are TGTGCCAGCAGTTTGAGGCCGGGGGCTAGCGGGGCCCCCTACGAGCAGTACTTC.

This sequence joins TRBV6-5 and TRBJ2-1; 7 nucleotides align to TRBD1. From germline, CDR1 is MNHEY and CDR2 SVGAGI. This CDR3 contains 14 residues. J was trimmed by 3 bases and V by 8 bases; bases with no gene match: 7. The CDR3 DNA follows: TGTGCCAGCCGAGTACAGGGGAGCTACAATGAGCAGTTCTTC. This gives the protein CASRVQGSYNEQFF.

The chain is built from TRBV27 and TRBJ1-2; 8 nucleotides line up with TRBD1. The germline CDR1 and CDR2 sequences are MNHEY and SMNVEV (reference sequence). This CDR3 comprises 15 residues. The J segment lost 4 bases and the V segment lost 3 bases, leaving 7 bases of the junction unmatched. CDR3 in amino acids: CASSLMGTGFYGYTF. DNA of the CDR3: TGTGCCAGCAGTTTGATGGGGACAGGCTTCTATGGCTACACCTTC.

This clone was detected a few times. CDR3 coding DNA: TGTGCCAGTACGAGACAGGGGGTTAACTATGGCTACACCTTC. Translated: CASTRQGVNYGYTF. V is TRBV19 and J is TRBJ1-2, with 9 bases matching TRBD1. The CDR3 contains 14 residues. The V and J ends lost 7 bases and 1 base, in that order; junction bases with no gene match: 4. Per the germline V gene, CDR1 is LNHDA and CDR2 is SQIVND (reference sequence).